This TCR beta chain is from a study of blood T cell repertoires in COVID-19. Study summary: Samples of COVID-19 (acute and convalescent) were obtained from the United States, Italy and Spain. PBMCs, B-cell-depleted T cells, or T cells provided the cDNA or gDNA that made up the material.

Seattle patients were enrolled while actively infected and followed longitudinally. This clone showed up just a few times. Under the authors' procedure: For nucleated cells, counts were estimated from reference gene primer amplification. Using immunoSEQ multiplex PCR, the repertoire was profiled, and TCRdb retains in-frame clones only, with some absent. V and J calls and clone size are given by that table; D and trimming were obtained from the DNA. This table has tens of thousands of clones, roughly 88% appearing once. The sample comprised peripheral blood. The TCR was taken from a woman older than 75 with COVID-19, enrolled during active disease.

The CDR3: CATSRAELNYGYTF. As DNA, the CDR3 is TGTGCCACCAGCAGAGCCGAACTTAACTATGGCTACACCTTC. The chain employs TRBV15 and TRBJ1-2; no clear D gene. In germline, CDR1 is LNHNV, CDR2 YYDKDF (reference sequence). This CDR3 is built from 14 residues. The V end was cut by 1 base, the J end by 1 base, with 7 bases between.